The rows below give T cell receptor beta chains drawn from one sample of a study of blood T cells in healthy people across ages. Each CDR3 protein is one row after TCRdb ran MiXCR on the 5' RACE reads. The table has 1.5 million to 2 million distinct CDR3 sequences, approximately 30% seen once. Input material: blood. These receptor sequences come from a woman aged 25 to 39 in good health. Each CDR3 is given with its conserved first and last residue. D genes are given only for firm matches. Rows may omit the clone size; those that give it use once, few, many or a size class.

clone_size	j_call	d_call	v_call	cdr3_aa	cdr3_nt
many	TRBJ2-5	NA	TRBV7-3	CASSLQGGQETQYF	TGTGCCAGCAGTCTCCAGGGAGGCCAAGAGACCCAGTACTTC
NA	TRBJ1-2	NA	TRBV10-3	CAISATGNGYTF	TGTGCCATCAGCGCGACAGGAAATGGCTACACCTTC
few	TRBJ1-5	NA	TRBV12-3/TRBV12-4	CASSFGRDQPQHF	TGTGCCAGCAGTTTTGGCAGGGACCAGCCCCAGCATTTT
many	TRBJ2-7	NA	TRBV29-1	CSVDRENYEQYF	TGCAGCGTTGACAGGGAAAACTACGAGCAGTACTTC
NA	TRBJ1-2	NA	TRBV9	CASSPAEPPNYGYTF	TGTGCCAGCAGCCCCGCAGAACCTCCTAACTATGGCTACACCTTC
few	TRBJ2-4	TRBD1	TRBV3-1	CASSRTGGRNIQYF	TGTGCCAGCTCACGGACAGGGGGCAGGAACATTCAGTACTTC
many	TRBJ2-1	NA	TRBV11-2	CASSFPAGKSSEQFF	TGTGCCAGCAGCTTTCCCGCAGGCAAATCAAGTGAGCAGTTCTTC
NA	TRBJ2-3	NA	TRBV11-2	CASSFGPFSTDTQYF	TGTGCCAGCAGCTTCGGGCCCTTTAGCACAGATACGCAGTATTTT
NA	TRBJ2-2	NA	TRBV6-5	CASHPGGATSGELFF	TGTGCCAGCCACCCCGGAGGGGCGACTTCCGGGGAGCTGTTTTTT
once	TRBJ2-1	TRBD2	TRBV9	CASSSRLARYGNEQFF	TGTGCCAGCAGCTCCCGACTAGCCCGATACGGCAATGAGCAGTTCTTC
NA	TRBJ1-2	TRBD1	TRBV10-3	CAIRGTGLDYGYTF	TGTGCCATCAGGGGGACAGGGTTAGACTATGGCTACACCTTC
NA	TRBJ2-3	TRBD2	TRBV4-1	CASSQSVASGRPGTDTQYF	TGCGCCAGCAGCCAAAGCGTGGCTAGCGGGCGGCCCGGCACAGATACGCAGTATTTT
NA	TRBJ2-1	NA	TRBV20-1	CSAREYGVGHNEQFF	TGCAGTGCTAGAGAGTACGGGGTGGGACACAATGAGCAGTTCTTC
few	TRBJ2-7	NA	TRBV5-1	CASSRGGLAYEQYF	TGCGCCAGCAGCCGTGGTGGGTTAGCCTACGAGCAGTACTTC
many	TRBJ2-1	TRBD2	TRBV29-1	CSVEGLAGRSYNEQFF	TGCAGCGTTGAGGGACTAGCGGGACGCTCCTACAATGAGCAGTTCTTC
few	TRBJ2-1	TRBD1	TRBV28	CASTVPGQWYGEQFF	TGTGCCAGCACCGTACCGGGACAGTGGTACGGTGAGCAGTTCTTC
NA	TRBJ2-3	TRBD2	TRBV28	CASSSLAVGADTQYF	TGTGCCAGCAGTTCCCTAGCGGTGGGGGCAGATACGCAGTATTTT
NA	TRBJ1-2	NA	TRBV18	CASSPQDVPDGYTF	TGTGCCAGCTCACCACAGGACGTACCGGATGGCTACACCTTC
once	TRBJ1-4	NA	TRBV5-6	CASSLGAATSEKLFF	TGTGCCAGCAGCTTGGGGGCGGCAACTAGTGAAAAACTGTTTTTT
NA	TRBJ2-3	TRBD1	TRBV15	CATSRDSTGRADTQYF	TGTGCCACCAGCAGAGATTCGACAGGGCGGGCAGATACGCAGTATTTT
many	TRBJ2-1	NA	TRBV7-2	CASTPGAGYNEQFF	TGTGCCAGCACCCCCGGGGCAGGATACAATGAGCAGTTCTTC
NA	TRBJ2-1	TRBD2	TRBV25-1	CASGGGYRNEQFF	TGTGCCAGCGGGGGGGGGTATAGGAATGAGCAGTTCTTC
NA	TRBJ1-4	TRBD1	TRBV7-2	CASSSSQGAGEKLFF	TGTGCCAGCAGCTCCTCCCAGGGGGCCGGGGAAAAACTGTTTTTT
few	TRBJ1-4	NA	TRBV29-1	CSGGTPGEKLFF	TGCAGCGGCGGGACACCGGGTGAAAAACTGTTTTTT
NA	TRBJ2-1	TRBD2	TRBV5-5	CASSSTEGLAANEQFF	TGTGCCAGCAGCTCGACCGAAGGACTAGCGGCCAATGAGCAGTTCTTC
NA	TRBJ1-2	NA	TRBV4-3	CASSQDLGSINYGYTF	TGCGCCAGCAGCCAAGATTTGGGCTCCATCAACTATGGCTACACCTTC
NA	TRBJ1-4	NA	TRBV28	CASSLRGDREKLFF	TGTGCCAGCAGTTTAAGAGGAGATCGAGAAAAACTGTTTTTT
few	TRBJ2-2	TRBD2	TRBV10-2	CASKGLAGSSAGELFF	TGCGCCAGCAAGGGACTAGCGGGGTCGAGTGCCGGGGAGCTGTTTTTT
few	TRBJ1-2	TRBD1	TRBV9	CASSPSTGAYGYTF	TGTGCCAGCAGCCCCTCGACAGGGGCCTATGGCTACACCTTC
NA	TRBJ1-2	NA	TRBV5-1	CASSPGRELYGYTF	TGCGCCAGCAGCCCAGGTCGTGAACTTTATGGCTACACCTTC
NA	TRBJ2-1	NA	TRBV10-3	CAISESLWNERFF	TGTGCCATCAGTGAGTCGTTATGGAATGAGCGGTTCTTC
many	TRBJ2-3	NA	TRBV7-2	CASSPNGQGSDTQYF	TGTGCCAGCAGCCCCAACGGTCAGGGCTCAGATACGCAGTATTTT